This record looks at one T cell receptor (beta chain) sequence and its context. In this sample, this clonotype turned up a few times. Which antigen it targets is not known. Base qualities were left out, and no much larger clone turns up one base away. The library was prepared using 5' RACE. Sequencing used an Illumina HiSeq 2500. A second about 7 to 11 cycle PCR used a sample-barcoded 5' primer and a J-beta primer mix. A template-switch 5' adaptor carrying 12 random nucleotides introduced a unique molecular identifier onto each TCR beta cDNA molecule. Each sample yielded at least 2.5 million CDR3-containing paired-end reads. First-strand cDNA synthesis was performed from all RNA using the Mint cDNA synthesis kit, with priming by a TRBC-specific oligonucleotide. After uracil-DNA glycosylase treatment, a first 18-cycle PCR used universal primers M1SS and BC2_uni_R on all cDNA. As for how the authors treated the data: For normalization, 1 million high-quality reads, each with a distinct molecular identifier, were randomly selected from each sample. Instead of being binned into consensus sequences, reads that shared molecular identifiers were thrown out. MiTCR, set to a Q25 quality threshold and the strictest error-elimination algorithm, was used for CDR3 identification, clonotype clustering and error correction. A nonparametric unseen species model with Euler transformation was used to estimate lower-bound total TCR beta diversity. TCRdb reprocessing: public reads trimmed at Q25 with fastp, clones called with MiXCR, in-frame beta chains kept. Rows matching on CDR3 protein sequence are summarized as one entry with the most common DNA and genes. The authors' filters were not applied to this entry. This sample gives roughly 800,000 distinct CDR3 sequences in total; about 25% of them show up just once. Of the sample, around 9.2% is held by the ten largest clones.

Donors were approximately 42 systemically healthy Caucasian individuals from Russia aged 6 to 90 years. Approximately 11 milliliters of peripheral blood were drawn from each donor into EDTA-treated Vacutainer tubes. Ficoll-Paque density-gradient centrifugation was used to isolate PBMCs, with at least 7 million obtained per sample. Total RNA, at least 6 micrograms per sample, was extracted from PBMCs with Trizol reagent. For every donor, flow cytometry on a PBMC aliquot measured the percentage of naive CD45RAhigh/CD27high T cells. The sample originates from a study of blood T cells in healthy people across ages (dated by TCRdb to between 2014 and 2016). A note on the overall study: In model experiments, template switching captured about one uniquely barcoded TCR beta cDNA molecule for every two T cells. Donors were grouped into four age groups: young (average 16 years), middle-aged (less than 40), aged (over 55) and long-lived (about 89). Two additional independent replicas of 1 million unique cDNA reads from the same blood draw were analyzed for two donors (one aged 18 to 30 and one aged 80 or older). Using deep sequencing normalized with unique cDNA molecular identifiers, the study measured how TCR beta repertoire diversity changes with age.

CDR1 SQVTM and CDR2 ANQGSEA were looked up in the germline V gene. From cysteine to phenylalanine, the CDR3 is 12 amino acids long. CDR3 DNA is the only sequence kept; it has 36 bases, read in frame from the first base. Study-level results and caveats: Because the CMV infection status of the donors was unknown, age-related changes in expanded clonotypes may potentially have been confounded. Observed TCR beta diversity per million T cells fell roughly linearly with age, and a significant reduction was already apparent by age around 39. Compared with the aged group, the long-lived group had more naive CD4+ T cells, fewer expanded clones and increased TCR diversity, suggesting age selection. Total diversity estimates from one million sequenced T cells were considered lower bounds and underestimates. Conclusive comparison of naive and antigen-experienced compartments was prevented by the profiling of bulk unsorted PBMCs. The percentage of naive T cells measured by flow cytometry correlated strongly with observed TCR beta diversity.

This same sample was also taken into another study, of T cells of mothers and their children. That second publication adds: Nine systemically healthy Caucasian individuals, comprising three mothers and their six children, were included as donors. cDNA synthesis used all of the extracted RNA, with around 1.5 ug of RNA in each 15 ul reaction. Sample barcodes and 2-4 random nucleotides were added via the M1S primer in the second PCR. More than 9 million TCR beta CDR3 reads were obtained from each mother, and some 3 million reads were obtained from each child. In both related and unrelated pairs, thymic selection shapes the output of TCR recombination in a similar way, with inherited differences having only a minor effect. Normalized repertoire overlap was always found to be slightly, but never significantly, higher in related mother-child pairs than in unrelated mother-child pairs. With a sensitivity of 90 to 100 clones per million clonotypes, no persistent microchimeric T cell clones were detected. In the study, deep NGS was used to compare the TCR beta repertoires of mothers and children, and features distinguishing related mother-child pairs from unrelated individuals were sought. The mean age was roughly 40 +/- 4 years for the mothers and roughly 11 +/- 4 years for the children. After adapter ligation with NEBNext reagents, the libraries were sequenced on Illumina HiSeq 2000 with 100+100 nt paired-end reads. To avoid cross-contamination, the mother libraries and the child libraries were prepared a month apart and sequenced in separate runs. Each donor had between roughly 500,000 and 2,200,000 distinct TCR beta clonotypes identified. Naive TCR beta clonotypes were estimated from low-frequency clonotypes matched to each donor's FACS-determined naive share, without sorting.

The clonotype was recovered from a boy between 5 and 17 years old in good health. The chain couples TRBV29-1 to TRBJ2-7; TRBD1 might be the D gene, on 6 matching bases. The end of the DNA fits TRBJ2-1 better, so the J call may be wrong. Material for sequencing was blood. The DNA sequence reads TGCAGCGCCGCACCAGGGGCCAATGAGCAGTTCTTC. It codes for CSAAPGANEQFF.